The 9 T cell receptor beta chains below come from one sample, sequenced in a study of blood T cell repertoires in COVID-19. The protocol was immunoSEQ multiplex PCR, while the TCRdb copy is restricted to in-frame clones and leaves out a portion. The repertoire holds 300,000 or so clones, around nine tenths seen once, with 2% to 3% in the top ten. The specimen was PBMCs or T cells enriched from blood (not recorded which). These receptors originate from a man between 60 and 70 years old who had recovered from COVID-19.

This clone is a singleton in its sample. This rearrangement joins TRBV7-6 to TRBJ2-3, with 10 bases fitting TRBD2. The CDR3 spans 17 residues. V gave up 1 base and J gave up 5 bases; unmatched junction bases: 9. CDR1 and CDR2 (germline): SGHVS, FNYEAQ. CDR3 sequence (DNA): TGTGCCAGCAGCTTAGATGGCCGGTTAGCGGGGGGAGATACGCAGTATTTT. This translates into CASSLDGRLAGGDTQYF.

This chain connects TRBV28 to TRBJ2-4, with 10 bases fitting TRBD2. Per germline, CDR1 MDHEN and CDR2 SYDVKM. There are 16 residues in the CDR3. J was trimmed by 6 bases and V by 5 bases; bases with no gene match: 10. CDR3 amino acids: CASSGSSGSRVNIQYF. CDR3 in DNA: TGTGCCAGCAGTGGTTCTAGCGGGAGTAGGGTAAACATTCAGTACTTC. The full variable domain, with the rest looked up from reference TRBV28 and TRBJ2-4, is DVKVTQSSRYLVKRTGEKVFLECVQDMDHENMFWYRQDPGLGLRLIYFSYDVKMKEKGDIPEGYSVSREKKERFSLILESASTNQTSMYLCASSGSSGSRVNIQYFGAGTRLSVL.

V and J are TRBV29-1 and TRBJ1-2; D gene uncertain. Germline V CDR1 and CDR2: SQVTM, ANQGSEA. The CDR3 length is 12 residues. V was cut by 4 bases and J by 1 base, with 7 bases left in between. The CDR3 DNA follows: TGCAGCGTTGCCCCTAATAACTATGGCTACACCTTC. Protein sequence: CSVAPNNYGYTF.

This clone has more than one count but fewer than ten. This chain connects TRBV4-2 to TRBJ2-1; 9 positions match TRBD2. The CDR3 has 18 amino acids. V shed 1 base, J shed 6 bases, and the junction held 13 bases outside the gene matches. The germline V gene encodes CDR1 LGHNA and CDR2 YNFKEQ. The CDR3 spells CASSQAARFAGGSNEQFF. Here the CDR3 DNA reads TGTGCCAGCAGCCAAGCGGCCCGGTTTGCGGGAGGGAGCAATGAGCAGTTCTTC.

This clone has a single count. The V gene is TRBV7-2, the J gene TRBJ1-2, with 7 bases lining up with TRBD1. V was clipped by 0 bases and J by 4 bases; unmatched bases: 5. Per germline, CDR1 SGHTA and CDR2 FQGNSA. This CDR3 has 15 residues. Here the CDR3 reads CASSLAGQVPYGYTF. The CDR3 nucleotides read TGTGCCAGCAGCTTAGCAGGACAGGTACCCTATGGCTACACCTTC.

This clone came up once. The CDR3 here is CASSQYRQANQPQHF. CDR3 coding DNA: TGTGCCAGCAGCCAGTACCGACAGGCAAATCAGCCCCAGCATTTT. The genes are TRBV4-2 and TRBJ1-5, with a weak D call TRBD1 (6 bases). CDR1 LGHNA and CDR2 YNFKEQ come from the germline V gene. The length of the CDR3 is 15 residues. V was cut by 3 bases and J by 4 bases, with 13 bases left in between.

J is TRBJ2-5 and V is TRBV5-1, with D perhaps TRBD2 (6 bases). CDR3 length: 13 amino acids. V was trimmed by 4 bases and J by 0 bases, leaving 7 bases between them. Germline V gene lookup returns CDR1 SGHRS and CDR2 YFSETQ. CDR3 residues: CASSRGYQETQYF. The CDR3 DNA reads TGCGCCAGCAGCCGGGGGTACCAAGAGACCCAGTACTTC.

This clone was detected only once. The chain is built from TRBV30 and TRBJ1-5; D is perhaps TRBD1 (6 bases). The CDR3 has 14 amino acids. Per the germline V gene, CDR1 is GTSNPN and CDR2 is SVGIG (reference sequence). V dropped 5 bases and J dropped 2 bases, with 13 bases sitting between them. The CDR3: CAWSQGLGNQPQHF. The CDR3 DNA reads as TGTGCCTGGTCCCAGGGGTTAGGCAATCAGCCCCAGCATTTT.

The chain joins TRBV5-4 to TRBJ2-7; 9 nucleotides agree with TRBD1. The CDR3 has 16 amino acids. Germline V gene lookup returns CDR1 SGHNT and CDR2 YYREEE (reference sequence). With 4 bases clipped from V and 2 bases from J, the junction kept 10 bases outside the gene matches. Written as DNA, the CDR3 is TGTGCCAGCAGCCTAGCCGGGACAGGGATACCCTACGAGCAGTACTTC. As protein: CASSLAGTGIPYEQYF. The full variable domain, completed using reference TRBV5-4 and TRBJ2-7, is ETGVTQSPTHLIKTRGQQVTLRCSSQSGHNTVSWYQQALGQGPQFIFQYYREEENGRGNFPPRFSGLQFPNYSSELNVNALELDDSALYLCASSLAGTGIPYEQYFGPGTRLTVT.